The text below deals with one T cell receptor (beta chain). No antigen is known for it. This CDR3 comprises 13 residues. V lost 4 bases and J lost 4, with 10 bases in between. CDR1 is SNHLY, CDR2 FYNNEI, per germline. The sample belongs to a study of T-cell reconstitution after alpha-beta-depleted transplantation in children. Study-level results: Where alpha-beta T cells came from about two months after transplant was reportedly several hundred expanded graft clones. The origin of high day-60 TCRbeta diversity in some patients lay in surviving recipient T cells and thymic progenitors. T-cell counts and diversity at one year post-transplant came mainly from newly produced T cells.

TCRbeta library construction was performed incorporating unique molecular identifiers. TCRdb fed the PCR reads into MiXCR, producing one record per CDR3 protein. The sample carries about 250,000 distinct CDR3 sequences, 20% to 30% recorded once. The TCR was taken from a female patient aged 2-15 years who had a stem cell transplant for congenital amegakaryocytic thrombocytopenia, so the T cells may come from the graft donor. V and J are TRBV2 and TRBJ2-5; D gene ambiguous. Material: PBMCs, mostly from graft donor cells, obtained 360 days after TCRalphabeta/CD19-depleted stem cell transplant. The DNA for the CDR3 is TGTGCCAGCAGTGTTCGGGTTTCAGAGACCCAGTACTTC. Its translation: CASSVRVSETQYF.